These T cell receptor beta chains were read from a single sample in a study of blood T cell repertoires in COVID-19. This table comes from immunoSEQ multiplex PCR, and its TCRdb copy is limited to in-frame clones, with some not included. The sample yields 300,000 or so clones, around 88% seen once. The sample was peripheral blood. Every receptor here comes from a woman aged 25 to 39 who had recovered from COVID-19. Both conserved end residues are part of each CDR3. A D gene is named only where the DNA matches it firmly. Part of the rows lack a size; the others show once, few, many or a class for expanded clones.

TRBJ1-2	TRBV15	-	-	CATSRDHPRYGYTF	TGTGCCACCAGCAGAGATCATCCTCGGTATGGCTACACCTTC
TRBJ1-6	TRBV6-1	-	TRBD1	CASSETGVNSPLHF	TGTGCCAGCAGTGAGACAGGGGTCAATTCACCCCTCCACTTT
TRBJ2-7	TRBV4-1	-	-	CASSQERLGYYEQYF	TGCGCCAGCAGCCAAGAACGGCTAGGATACTACGAGCAGTACTTC
TRBJ1-3	TRBV6-5	few	-	CASSSNREPGNTIYF	TGTGCCAGCTCCTCAAACAGGGAACCTGGAAACACCATATATTTT
TRBJ1-4	TRBV28	-	TRBD1	CASSPLGTGSEKLFF	TGTGCCAGCAGTCCGCTCGGGACAGGGAGTGAAAAACTGTTTTTT
TRBJ1-5	TRBV27	-	-	CASSLTATGPQHF	TGTGCCAGCAGTTTAACAGCGACAGGGCCCCAGCATTTT
TRBJ2-3	TRBV30	-	TRBD1	CAGDRGRTDTQYF	TGTGCCGGAGACAGGGGACGCACAGATACGCAGTATTTT
TRBJ2-5	TRBV24-1	-	-	CATSDPRGALQETQYF	TGTGCCACCAGTGATCCCCGGGGGGCCCTTCAAGAGACCCAGTACTTC
TRBJ2-3	TRBV7-6	-	TRBD2	CASSLTGGGVQDTQYF	TGTGCCAGCAGCTTAACAGGCGGGGGGGTGCAAGATACGCAGTATTTT
TRBJ2-3	TRBV7-9	-	TRBD1	CASSTGQGPYF	TGTGCCAGCAGCACTGGACAGGGACCGTATTTT
TRBJ2-4	TRBV5-1	-	-	CASSGSENIQYF	TGCGCCAGCAGCGGCAGTGAAAACATTCAGTACTTC
TRBJ2-5	TRBV23-1	-	-	CASSRPRQGDQETQYF	TGCGCCAGCAGTCGTCCGAGGCAGGGCGACCAAGAGACCCAGTACTTC
TRBJ1-2	TRBV2	-	-	CASSGGQSDYGYTF	TGTGCCAGCAGTGGAGGGCAGTCGGACTATGGCTACACCTTC
TRBJ2-1	TRBV7-2	-	TRBD2	CASIPLAGVLNEQFF	TGTGCCAGCATTCCCCTAGCGGGGGTTCTGAATGAGCAGTTCTTC
TRBJ2-7	TRBV6-1	-	-	CASSGGGGTGSYEQYF	TGTGCCAGCAGTGGGGGGGGCGGGACAGGCTCCTACGAGCAGTACTTC
TRBJ2-7	TRBV20-1	-	TRBD1	CSASSDRATYEQYF	TGCAGTGCTAGTTCGGACAGGGCCACCTACGAGCAGTACTTC
TRBJ1-6	TRBV6-2/TRBV6-3	-	-	CASSYSRTRVEDSPLHF	TGTGCCAGCAGTTACTCGAGAACTCGAGTCGAGGATTCACCCCTCCACTTT
TRBJ2-7	TRBV4-1	-	-	CASSQGGGAEQYF	TGCGCCAGCAGCCAAGGGGGCGGCGCCGAGCAGTACTTC
TRBJ1-1	TRBV6-6	-	-	CASSGIGVNTEAFF	TGTGCCAGCAGCGGAATAGGGGTGAACACTGAAGCTTTCTTT
TRBJ1-2	TRBV10-3	-	-	CAIKGGQNNYGYTF	TGTGCCATCAAAGGCGGACAGAATAACTATGGCTACACCTTC
TRBJ1-2	TRBV12-3/TRBV12-4	-	TRBD1	CASARGGYTF	TGTGCCAGTGCCAGGGGGGGCTACACCTTC